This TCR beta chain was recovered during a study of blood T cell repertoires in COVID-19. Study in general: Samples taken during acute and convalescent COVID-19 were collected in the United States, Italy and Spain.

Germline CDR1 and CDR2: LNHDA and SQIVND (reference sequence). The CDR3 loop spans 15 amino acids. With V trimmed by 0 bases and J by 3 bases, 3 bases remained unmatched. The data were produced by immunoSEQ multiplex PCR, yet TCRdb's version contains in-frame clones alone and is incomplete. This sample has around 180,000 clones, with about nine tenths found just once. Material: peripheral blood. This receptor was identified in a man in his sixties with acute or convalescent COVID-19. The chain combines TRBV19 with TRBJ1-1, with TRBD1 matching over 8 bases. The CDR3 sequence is CASSIDQGADTEAFF. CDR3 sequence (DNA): TGTGCCAGTAGTATAGATCAGGGGGCGGACACTGAAGCTTTCTTT.